This TCR beta chain came from a study of T cells after yellow fever vaccination. It was through 5'RACE template switching that TCR cDNA was made, with a universal primer site and UMIs added. A single record per CDR3 protein comes from TCRdb applying MiXCR to the 5' RACE reads. The sample lists 200,000 to 250,000 distinct CDR3 sequences; 3% to 3.5% were seen once. Germline V gene data show CDR1 as SGHTA and CDR2 as FQGNSA. The CDR3 loop spans 15 amino acids. V trimming: 4 bases; J trimming: 6 bases; junction bases outside the gene matches: 11. This clonotype was observed many times. The target antigen is unknown. Regarding the study as a whole: Researchers report a weaker secondary response that nonetheless peaked faster, day 5 versus 15. In post-booster samples, most primary-vaccination clones reappeared (roughly 96% CD4, approximately 91% CD8). Only a minor proportion of clonotypes was detected across both CD4 and CD8 compartments.

This sequence originates from a man aged 18-30 years who received the YFV17D yellow fever vaccine. The chain joins TRBV7-2 to TRBJ1-2, with 7 positions matching TRBD1. The source material was CD4+ T cells sorted from PBMCs, sampled 10 days after the yellow fever booster vaccination. The CDR3: CASSSETGRFNGYTF. CDR3 DNA sequence: TGTGCCAGCAGCTCGGAGACAGGGCGTTTCAATGGCTACACCTTC.